The present T cell receptor beta chain was sequenced within a study of cytomegalovirus exposure and HLA in healthy donors. About the research overall: Some 180 million T cells yielded 90 million to 130 million unique TCR beta sequences in earlier analysis. Points from the study as a whole: Previously analyzed data showed that most TCR beta V segments were productive at a frequency of about 87% or about 30%. Judged likely to be a sequencing artifact was a cluster of highly shared sequence variants. As was reported, the HLA-A and HLA-B alleles of most subjects were accurately predicted from TCR beta sequences.

60 Vbeta and 13 Jbeta primers were used in PCR. The repertoire was sequenced with immunoSEQ multiplex PCR; TCRdb's copy has only in-frame clones and lacks some. The sample lists approximately 160,000 clones; 65% to 70% were seen once. On this clone: What it binds is unknown.

V dropped 5 bases and J dropped 10 bases, with 15 bases sitting between them. The CDR3 loop spans 13 amino acids. CDR1 and CDR2 from the germline V gene are SEHNR and FQNEAQ (reference sequence). The receptor's source is a woman between 18 and 29 years old in good health and CMV-seropositive. The sequencing input was PBMCs. V and J are TRBV7-9 and TRBJ2-1, with D maybe TRBD2 (6 bases). The CDR3 loop reads CASSQTDYREQFF. The CDR3 nucleotides are TGTGCCAGCAGCCAAACGGACTATCGAGAGCAGTTCTTC.